This T cell receptor beta chain is from a study of Graves' ophthalmopathy and Graves' hyperthyroidism. Overall study context: Pretreatment peripheral blood was obtained at initial diagnosis.

On this clonotype: One end of the junction fails to match germline, which may point to a read error.

Amplifying from RNA transcripts, the study obtained TCR beta CDR3 regions. HTBI primers primed a first-round RT-PCR, and a second-round multiplex PCR followed. TCRdb passed the multiplex PCR reads through MiXCR, listing each CDR3 protein once. The sample lists some 250,000 distinct CDR3 sequences, roughly 50% occurring once. PBMCs stemmed from over 8.5 ml of fresh peripheral blood. This CDR3 spans 13 amino acids. Looked up from germline, CDR1 is SGHTA and CDR2 is FQGNSA. The receptor was isolated from an adult man with Graves' ophthalmopathy. The chain uses TRBV7-2 and TRBJ2-7; D is undetermined. Sample: peripheral blood. CDR3 nucleotides: TGTGCCAGCAGCGAATACACGCAGTACGAGCAGTGCTTC. Its translation: CASSEYTQYEQCF.